These T cell receptor beta chains were read from a single sample in a study of blood T cells in healthy people across ages. TCRdb used MiXCR to reprocess the 5' RACE reads, holding one entry per CDR3 protein. The sample lists hundreds of thousands of distinct CDR3 sequences, more than 45% occurring once. The source material was blood. Receptors were obtained from a man older than 75 in good health. The CDR3 runs from the conserved cysteine through the conserved F or W. D genes are given only for firm matches. Rows may omit the clone size; those that give it use once, few, many or a size class.

J gene	D gene	V gene	clone size	CDR3 DNA	CDR3 protein
TRBJ2-6	NA	TRBV6-6	NA	TGTGCCAGCATTCTCGCTTCGGTAACTGGGGCCAACGTCCTGACTTTC	CASILASVTGANVLTF
TRBJ2-2	TRBD2	TRBV20-1	NA	TGCAGTGCAGGGGAGGGTACCACCGGGGAGCTGTTTTTT	CSAGEGTTGELFF
TRBJ2-2	TRBD1	TRBV7-9	few	TGTGCCAGCAGCTTACCCCCGGGACAGGGCTACCTAACCGGGGAGCTGTTTTTT	CASSLPPGQGYLTGELFF
TRBJ1-2	NA	TRBV7-2	NA	TGTGTCAGCAGCTTAATAGGGGACTATGGCTACACCTTC	CVSSLIGDYGYTF
TRBJ2-1	TRBD2	TRBV6-2/TRBV6-3	NA	TGTGCCGGATCCCGGGGGGGGCCCCAATATGAGCAGTTCTTC	CAGSRGGPQYEQFF
TRBJ2-3	TRBD2	TRBV20-1	NA	TGCAGCGCTAGAGTTAGCGGGACGTCAGATACGCAGTATTTT	CSARVSGTSDTQYF
TRBJ1-5	NA	TRBV29-1	NA	TGCAGCGTTGGACAGGCCGGCAATCAGCCCCAGCATTTT	CSVGQAGNQPQHF
TRBJ2-5	NA	TRBV20-1	NA	TGCAGTGGGGTCAGGGAAGAGACCCAGTACTTC	CSGVREETQYF
TRBJ2-1	TRBD1	TRBV7-2	NA	TGTGCCAGCAGCTTAGAGGGGGCAGGGGCCTACAATGAGCAGTTCTTC	CASSLEGAGAYNEQFF
TRBJ2-1	TRBD2	TRBV20-1	NA	TGCAGTGCCCCAGCGGGGTCCTACAATGAGCAGTTCTTC	CSAPAGSYNEQFF
TRBJ1-1	NA	TRBV12-3/TRBV12-4	few	TGTGCCAGCAGTTTGTGGGGGAACACTGAAGCTTTCTTT	CASSLWGNTEAFF
TRBJ2-1	TRBD1	TRBV29-1	few	TGCAGCGTTGTGACTGTGGACAGGGGGTTTAATGAGCAGTTCTTC	CSVVTVDRGFNEQFF
TRBJ2-1	NA	TRBV29-1	few	TGCAGCGTGGGCCGGGCTTCAAATTTGGTGAATGAGCAGTTCTTC	CSVGRASNLVNEQFF
TRBJ2-1	NA	TRBV9	NA	TGTGCCAGCAGCGTAGCTGGACAGACTTCTGACAATGAGCAGTTCTTC	CASSVAGQTSDNEQFF
TRBJ2-5	NA	TRBV7-2	few	TGTGCCAGCAGTCAGGGTTTACGGGAGACCCAGTACTTC	CASSQGLRETQYF
TRBJ2-1	NA	TRBV12-3/TRBV12-4	once	TGTGCCAGCACCTCGGTAGTGGGTGAGCAGTTCTTC	CASTSVVGEQFF
TRBJ2-1	TRBD2	TRBV14	NA	TGTGCCAGCAGCCCGAACCACATAGCGGGAACTGAGCAGTTCTTC	CASSPNHIAGTEQFF
TRBJ2-5	TRBD1	TRBV6-2/TRBV6-3	NA	TGTGCCAGCAGTTACCGAACTACAGGGGGCTTTGAAGAGACCCAGTACTTC	CASSYRTTGGFEETQYF
TRBJ1-5	NA	TRBV7-8	NA	TGTGCCAGCAGCTTACAGGGAATGGAGCAGCCCCAGCATTTT	CASSLQGMEQPQHF
TRBJ2-7	TRBD1	TRBV29-1	once	TGCAGCGTCACAACCGGGACAGGGTCCTACGAGCAGTACTTC	CSVTTGTGSYEQYF
TRBJ2-7	TRBD2	TRBV20-1	few	TGCAGTGCCCTACAGCGGGAGGGCCGCTACGAGCAGTACTTC	CSALQREGRYEQYF
TRBJ2-1	NA	TRBV6-2/TRBV6-3	NA	TGTGCCAGCAGTTACCCCGGAGGTCGGGGTGAGCAGTTCTTC	CASSYPGGRGEQFF
TRBJ1-2	NA	TRBV12-5	few	TGTGCTAGTGGTTTGCCAGGGAACTATGGCTACACCTTC	CASGLPGNYGYTF
TRBJ2-1	NA	TRBV20-1	few	TGCAGTGCGAGGGGGCTAGCGCTGTCCTCCTACAATGAGCAGTTCTTC	CSARGLALSSYNEQFF
TRBJ2-7	NA	TRBV7-8	NA	TGTGCCAGCAGCGCCGCAGGGGGGAGCTCCTACGAGCAGTACTTC	CASSAAGGSSYEQYF
TRBJ2-6	NA	TRBV3-1	NA	TGTGCCAGCAGCTCCTTTGGGTCTGGGGCCAACGTCCTGACTTTC	CASSSFGSGANVLTF
TRBJ1-3	TRBD1	TRBV7-2	NA	TGTGCCAGCAGCGATCGGACAGGGTGGGACACCATATATTTT	CASSDRTGWDTIYF
TRBJ1-2	NA	TRBV7-2	NA	TGTGCCAGCAGCTTCAACAGTGGGCTTGGCTACACCTTC	CASSFNSGLGYTF
TRBJ1-2	NA	TRBV28	NA	TGTGCCAGCACATCAGCCCGTGGCTATGGCTACACCTTC	CASTSARGYGYTF
TRBJ1-2	TRBD1	TRBV27	NA	TGTGCCGGGCAGGGGGCGGGAGGCTACACCTTC	CAGQGAGGYTF
TRBJ1-1	NA	TRBV5-6	NA	TGTGCCAGCAGTCAACGTCGACTGCCGAACACTGAAGCTTTCTTT	CASSQRRLPNTEAFF
TRBJ2-7	TRBD2	TRBV7-8	NA	TGTGCCAGCAGCTTAGGCTTTAGCGGGAGTATTTCCTACGAGCAGTACTTC	CASSLGFSGSISYEQYF
TRBJ2-1	TRBD1	TRBV2	NA	TGTGCCAGCCTTACCCGGCCGGACAGGTCGTGGGAGAATGAGCAGTTCTTC	CASLTRPDRSWENEQFF
TRBJ2-6	NA	TRBV27	few	TGTGCCAGCAAGCCCACCGGCTCTGGGGCCAACGTCCTGACTTTC	CASKPTGSGANVLTF
TRBJ2-7	NA	TRBV4-2	NA	TGTACCAGCAGCCAAGTCTCTGGTAGCGGTACCTACGAGCAGTACTTC	CTSSQVSGSGTYEQYF
TRBJ2-5	NA	TRBV7-2	NA	TGTGCCAGCAGCCGAGTAACGGGGCCACAAGAGACCCAGTACTTC	CASSRVTGPQETQYF
TRBJ2-7	NA	TRBV7-2	NA	TGTGCCAGCAGCAGCCGCGCGGGGAGGTACGAGCAGTACTTC	CASSSRAGRYEQYF
TRBJ2-3	NA	TRBV28	NA	TGTGCCAGCAGTTTCCCTGCCGGGACTGAACGCACAGATACGCAGTATTTT	CASSFPAGTERTDTQYF
TRBJ2-5	TRBD2	TRBV5-1	NA	TGCGCCAGCAGCTTGGGTAGTACTAGCGGGAAAGGTGAGCAGTACTTC	CASSLGSTSGKGEQYF
TRBJ2-5	TRBD2	TRBV7-2	NA	TGTGCCAGCAGCTTAGTGGGGACGGGACTAGCGGGAGAGACCCAGTACTTC	CASSLVGTGLAGETQYF
TRBJ2-3	TRBD2	TRBV12-3/TRBV12-4	NA	TGTGCCAGCAGTTTAATGGGGCTAGCGGGGCAGACGACAGATACGCAGTATTTT	CASSLMGLAGQTTDTQYF
TRBJ2-3	TRBD2	TRBV7-2	few	TGTGCCAGCAGCCCCGACGCTAGCGGGAGTTTTGTAGATACGCAGTATTTT	CASSPDASGSFVDTQYF
TRBJ1-2	NA	TRBV9	few	TGTGCCAGCAGCGGAGATCCGGGAGGCTACACCTTC	CASSGDPGGYTF
TRBJ2-1	NA	TRBV6-2/TRBV6-3	NA	TGTGCCAGCAGTTACGGTCATTACAATGAGCAGTTCTTC	CASSYGHYNEQFF
TRBJ2-1	NA	TRBV29-1	few	TGCAGCGTTGAAGTTCCCGATGAGCAGTTCTTC	CSVEVPDEQFF
TRBJ1-2	TRBD1	TRBV2	once	TGTGCCAGCAGTCCCCGGACAGGCCGTCGCACAGGCTACACCTTC	CASSPRTGRRTGYTF
TRBJ2-7	NA	TRBV20-1	NA	TGCAGTGCTAGGACCGGCGGTAGCCGCTCGGACGAGCAGTACTTC	CSARTGGSRSDEQYF
TRBJ2-1	NA	TRBV20-1	few	TGCAGTGCTAGAGATGGGCCCCAAACCCACAATGAGCAGTTCTTC	CSARDGPQTHNEQFF
TRBJ2-5	TRBD1	TRBV20-1	few	TGCAGTGCTAGAGTGGACAGGGAACCCCTGACCCAGTACTTC	CSARVDREPLTQYF
TRBJ2-1	NA	TRBV7-2	NA	TGTGCCAGCAGCCCAACCTGGGACCCGAACAATGAGCAGTTCTTC	CASSPTWDPNNEQFF
TRBJ1-4	TRBD1	TRBV20-1	NA	TGCAGTGCTAGAGGGGTGACAGGGTGGATAAGTGAAAAACTGTTTTTT	CSARGVTGWISEKLFF
TRBJ2-3	NA	TRBV5-1	NA	TGCGCCAGCAGCTTGGTTCCCCTAGCTAGCTACGGCACAGATACGCAGTATTTT	CASSLVPLASYGTDTQYF
TRBJ2-4	NA	TRBV5-1	few	TGCGCCAGCAGCCGAGGTTACAGGGGAGGGAACATTCAGTACTTC	CASSRGYRGGNIQYF